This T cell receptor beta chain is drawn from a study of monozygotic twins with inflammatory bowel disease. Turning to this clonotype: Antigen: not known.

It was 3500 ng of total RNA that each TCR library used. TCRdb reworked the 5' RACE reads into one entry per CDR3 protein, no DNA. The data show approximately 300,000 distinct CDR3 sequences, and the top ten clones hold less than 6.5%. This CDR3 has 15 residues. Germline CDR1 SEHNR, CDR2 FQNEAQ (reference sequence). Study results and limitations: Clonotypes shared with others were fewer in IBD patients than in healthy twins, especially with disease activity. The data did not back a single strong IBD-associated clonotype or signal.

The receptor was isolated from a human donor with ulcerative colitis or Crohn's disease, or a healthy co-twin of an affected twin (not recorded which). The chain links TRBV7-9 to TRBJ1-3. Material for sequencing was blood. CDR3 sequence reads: CASSLGTYSGNTIYF.